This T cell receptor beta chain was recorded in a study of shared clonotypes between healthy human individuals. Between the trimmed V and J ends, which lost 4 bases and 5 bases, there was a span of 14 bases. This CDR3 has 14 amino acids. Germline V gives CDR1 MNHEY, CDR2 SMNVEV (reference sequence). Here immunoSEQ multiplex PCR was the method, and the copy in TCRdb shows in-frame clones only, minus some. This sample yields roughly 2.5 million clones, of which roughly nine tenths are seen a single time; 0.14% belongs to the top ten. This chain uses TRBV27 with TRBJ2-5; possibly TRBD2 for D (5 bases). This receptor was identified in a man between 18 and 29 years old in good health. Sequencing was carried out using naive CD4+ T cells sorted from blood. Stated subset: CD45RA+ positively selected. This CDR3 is CASSSRALAETQYF. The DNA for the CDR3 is TGTGCCAGCAGTTCGCGGGCCCTGGCGGAGACCCAGTACTTC.